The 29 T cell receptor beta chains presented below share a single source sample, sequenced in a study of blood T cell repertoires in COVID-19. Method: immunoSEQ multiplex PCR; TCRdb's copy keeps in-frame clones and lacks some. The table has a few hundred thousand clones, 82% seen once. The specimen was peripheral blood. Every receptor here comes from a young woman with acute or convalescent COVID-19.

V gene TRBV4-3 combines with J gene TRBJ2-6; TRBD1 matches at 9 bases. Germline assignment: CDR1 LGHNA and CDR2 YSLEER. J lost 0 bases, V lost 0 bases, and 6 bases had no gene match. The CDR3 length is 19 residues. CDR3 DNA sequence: TGCGCCAGCAGCCAAGATTTGACAGGGGGTAGCTCTGGGGCCAACGTCCTGACTTTC. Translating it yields CASSQDLTGGSSGANVLTF.

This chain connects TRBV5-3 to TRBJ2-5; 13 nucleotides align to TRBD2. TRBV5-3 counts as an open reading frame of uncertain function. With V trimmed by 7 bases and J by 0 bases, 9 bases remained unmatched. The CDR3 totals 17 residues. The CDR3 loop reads CARRPTSGRMYQETQYF. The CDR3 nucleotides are TGTGCCAGACGTCCGACTAGCGGGAGGATGTACCAAGAGACCCAGTACTTC.

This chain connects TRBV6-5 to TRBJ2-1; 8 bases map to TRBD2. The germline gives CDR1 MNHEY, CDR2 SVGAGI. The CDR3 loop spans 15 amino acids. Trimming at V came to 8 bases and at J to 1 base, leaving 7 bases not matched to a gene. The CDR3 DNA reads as TGTGCCAGCGGGACTAGTTTTTGGTCCTACAATGAGCAGTTCTTC. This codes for CASGTSFWSYNEQFF.

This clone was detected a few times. The CDR3 loop reads CASHGASGSYEQYF. In nucleotides, the CDR3 is TGTGCCAGCCATGGGGCTAGCGGATCCTACGAGCAGTACTTC. The genes are TRBV7-9 and TRBJ2-7; 7 positions match TRBD2. The germline CDR1 and CDR2 sequences are SEHNR and FQNEAQ (reference sequence). The CDR3 extends over 14 amino acids. J gave up 1 base and V 8 bases, and 8 bases lay outside the gene matches.

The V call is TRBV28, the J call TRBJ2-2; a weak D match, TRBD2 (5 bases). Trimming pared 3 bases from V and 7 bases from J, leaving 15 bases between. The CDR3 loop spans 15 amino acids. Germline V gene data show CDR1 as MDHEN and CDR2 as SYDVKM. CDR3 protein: CASSFAGGKVGELFF. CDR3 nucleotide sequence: TGTGCCAGCAGTTTCGCCGGAGGAAAGGTCGGGGAGCTGTTTTTT.

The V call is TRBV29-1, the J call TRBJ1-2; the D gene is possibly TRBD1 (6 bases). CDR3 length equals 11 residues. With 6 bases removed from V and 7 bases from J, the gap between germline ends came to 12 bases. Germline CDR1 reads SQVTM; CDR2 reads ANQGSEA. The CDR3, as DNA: TGCAGCGTCCAAATAGGGGGTGGCTACACCTTC. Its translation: CSVQIGGGYTF.

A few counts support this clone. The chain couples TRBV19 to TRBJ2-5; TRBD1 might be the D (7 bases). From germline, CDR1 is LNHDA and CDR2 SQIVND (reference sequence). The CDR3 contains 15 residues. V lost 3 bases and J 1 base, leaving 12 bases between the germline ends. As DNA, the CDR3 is TGTGCCAGTAGTATTCAGGGGGGTCGCCAAGAGACCCAGTACTTC. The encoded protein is CASSIQGGRQETQYF.

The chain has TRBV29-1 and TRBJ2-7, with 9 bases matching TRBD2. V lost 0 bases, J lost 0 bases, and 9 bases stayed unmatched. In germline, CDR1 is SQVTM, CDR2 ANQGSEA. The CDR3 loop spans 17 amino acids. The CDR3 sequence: CSVEDPWAGGSSYEQYF. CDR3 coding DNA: TGCAGCGTTGAAGATCCGTGGGCGGGAGGGAGCTCCTACGAGCAGTACTTC.

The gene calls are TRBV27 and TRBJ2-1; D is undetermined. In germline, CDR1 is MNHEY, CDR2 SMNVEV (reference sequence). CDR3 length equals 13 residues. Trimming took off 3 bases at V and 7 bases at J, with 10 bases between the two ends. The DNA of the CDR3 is TGTGCCAGCAGTTTCCTCAGGTGGAATGAGCAGTTCTTC. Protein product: CASSFLRWNEQFF.

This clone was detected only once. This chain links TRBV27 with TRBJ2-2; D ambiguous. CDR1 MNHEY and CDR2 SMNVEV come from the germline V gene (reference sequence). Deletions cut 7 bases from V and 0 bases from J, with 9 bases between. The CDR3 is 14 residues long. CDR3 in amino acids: CASKILSNTGELFF. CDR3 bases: TGTGCCAGCAAAATATTATCGAACACCGGGGAGCTGTTTTTT.

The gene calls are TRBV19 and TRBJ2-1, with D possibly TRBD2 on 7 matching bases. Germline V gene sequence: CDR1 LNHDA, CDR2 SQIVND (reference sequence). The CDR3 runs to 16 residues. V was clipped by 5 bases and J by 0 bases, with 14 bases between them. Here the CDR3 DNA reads TGTGCCAGTAGTGAAAGGGGGGGAGTCTCCTACAATGAGCAGTTCTTC. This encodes CASSERGGVSYNEQFF.

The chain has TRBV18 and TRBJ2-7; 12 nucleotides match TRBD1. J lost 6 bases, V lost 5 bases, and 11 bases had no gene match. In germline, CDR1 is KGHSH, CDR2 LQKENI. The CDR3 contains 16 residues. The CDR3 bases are TGTGCCAGCTCATCCCGGGACAGGGGGCGCATAGTCGAGCAGTACTTC. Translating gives CASSSRDRGRIVEQYF.

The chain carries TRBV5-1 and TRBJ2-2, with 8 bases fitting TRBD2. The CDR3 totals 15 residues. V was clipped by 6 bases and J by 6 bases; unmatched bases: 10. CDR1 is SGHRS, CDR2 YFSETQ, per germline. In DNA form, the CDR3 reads TGCGCCAGCACCTTAGGGTCTAGCGGGTCCGGGGAGCTGTTTTTT. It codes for CASTLGSSGSGELFF.

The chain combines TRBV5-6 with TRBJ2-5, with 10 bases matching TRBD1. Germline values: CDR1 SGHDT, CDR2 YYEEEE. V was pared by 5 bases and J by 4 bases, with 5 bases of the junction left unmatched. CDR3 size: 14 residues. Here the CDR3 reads CASRGTGDLETQYF. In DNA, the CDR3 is TGTGCCAGCAGGGGGACAGGGGATTTAGAGACCCAGTACTTC.

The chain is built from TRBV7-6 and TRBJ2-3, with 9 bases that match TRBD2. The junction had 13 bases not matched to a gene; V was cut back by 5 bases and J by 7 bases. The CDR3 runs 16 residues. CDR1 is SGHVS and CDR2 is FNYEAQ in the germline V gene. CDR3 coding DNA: TGTGCCAGCAGCCTTCTAGGTAGCGGGAGCGGGAATACGCAGTATTTT. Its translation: CASSLLGSGSGNTQYF. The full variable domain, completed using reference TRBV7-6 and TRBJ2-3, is GAGVSQSPRYKVTKRGQDVALRCDPISGHVSLYWYRQALGQGPEFLTYFNYEAQQDKSGLPNDRFSAERPEGSISTLTIQRTEQRDSAMYRCASSLLGSGSGNTQYFGPGTRLTVL.

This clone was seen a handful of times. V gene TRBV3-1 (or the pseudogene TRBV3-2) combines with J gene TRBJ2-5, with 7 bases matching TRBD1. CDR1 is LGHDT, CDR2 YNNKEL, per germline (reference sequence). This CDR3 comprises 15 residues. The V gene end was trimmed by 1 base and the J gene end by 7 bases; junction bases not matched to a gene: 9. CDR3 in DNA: TGTGCCAGCAGCCAAGGGGGACAGCTCCCCCGGACCCAGTACTTC. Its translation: CASSQGGQLPRTQYF.

The CDR3 DNA reads TGTGCCAGTAGTATTCGACAGGGAGACGAGCAGTACTTC. It specifies CASSIRQGDEQYF. The chain has TRBV19 and TRBJ2-7; TRBD1 matches 7 bases. The CDR3 has 13 amino acids. V was pared by 3 bases and J by 5 bases, with 4 bases of the junction left unmatched. In germline, CDR1 is LNHDA, CDR2 SQIVND (reference sequence).

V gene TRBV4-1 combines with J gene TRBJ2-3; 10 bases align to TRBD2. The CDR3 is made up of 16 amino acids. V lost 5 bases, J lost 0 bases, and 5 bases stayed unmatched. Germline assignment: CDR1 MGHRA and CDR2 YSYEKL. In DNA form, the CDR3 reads TGCGCCAGCAGCTCACCGGGACTAGCGAGCACAGATACGCAGTATTTT. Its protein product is CASSSPGLASTDTQYF.

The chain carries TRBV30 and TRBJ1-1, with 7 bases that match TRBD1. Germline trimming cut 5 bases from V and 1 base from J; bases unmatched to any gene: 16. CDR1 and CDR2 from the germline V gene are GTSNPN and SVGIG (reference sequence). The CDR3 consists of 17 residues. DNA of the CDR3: TGTGCCTGGGACGATAGGTTCCCGGGACAGAGGAACACTGAAGCTTTCTTT. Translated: CAWDDRFPGQRNTEAFF.

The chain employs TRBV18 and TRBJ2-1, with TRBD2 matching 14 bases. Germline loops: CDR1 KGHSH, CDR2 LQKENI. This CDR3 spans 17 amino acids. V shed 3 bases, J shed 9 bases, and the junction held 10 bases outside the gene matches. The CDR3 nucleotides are TGTGCCAGCTCACCTTCAGGACTAGCGGGAGGCAACGTTGAGCAGTTCTTC. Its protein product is CASSPSGLAGGNVEQFF.

CDR3 nucleotides: TGTGCCAGCAGCGGGACAGGGAGAGAGACCCAGTACTTC. As protein: CASSGTGRETQYF. The chain carries TRBV12-3 or TRBV12-4 and TRBJ2-5; TRBD1 aligns across 9 bases. This CDR3 region has 13 residues. With V trimmed by 6 bases and J by 4 bases, 3 bases remained unmatched.

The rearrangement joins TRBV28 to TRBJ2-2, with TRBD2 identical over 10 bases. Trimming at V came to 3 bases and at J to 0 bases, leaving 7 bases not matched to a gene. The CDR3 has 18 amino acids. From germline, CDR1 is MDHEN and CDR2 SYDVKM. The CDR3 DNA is TGTGCCAGCAGTTTTTGGACTAGCGGATACTCGAACACCGGGGAGCTGTTTTTT. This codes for CASSFWTSGYSNTGELFF.

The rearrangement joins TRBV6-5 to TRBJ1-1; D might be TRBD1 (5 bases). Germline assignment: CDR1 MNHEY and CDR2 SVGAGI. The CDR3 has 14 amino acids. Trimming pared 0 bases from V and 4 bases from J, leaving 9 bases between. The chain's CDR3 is CASSYSAGRTEAFF. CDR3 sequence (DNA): TGTGCCAGCAGTTACTCCGCGGGGCGCACTGAAGCTTTCTTT.

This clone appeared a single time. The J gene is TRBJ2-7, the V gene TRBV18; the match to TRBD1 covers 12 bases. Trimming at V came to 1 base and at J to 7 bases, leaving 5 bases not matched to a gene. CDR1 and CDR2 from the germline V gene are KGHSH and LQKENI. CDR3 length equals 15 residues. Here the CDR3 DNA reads TGTGCCAGCTCACCACTGGGACAGGGGGCGAGGGAGCAGTACTTC. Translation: CASSPLGQGAREQYF. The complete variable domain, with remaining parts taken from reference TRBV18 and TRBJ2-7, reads NAGVMQNPRHLVRRRGQEARLRCSPMKGHSHVYWYRQLPEEGLKFMVYLQKENIIDESGMPKERFSAEFPKEGPSILRIQQVVRGDSAAYFCASSPLGQGAREQYFGPGTRLTVT.

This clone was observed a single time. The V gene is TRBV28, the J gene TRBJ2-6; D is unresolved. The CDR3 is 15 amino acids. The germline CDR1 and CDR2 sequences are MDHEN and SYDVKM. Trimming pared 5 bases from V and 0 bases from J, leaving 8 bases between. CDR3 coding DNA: TGTGCCAGCAGTCAAGCGACCTCTGGGGCCAACGTCCTGACTTTC. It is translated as CASSQATSGANVLTF.

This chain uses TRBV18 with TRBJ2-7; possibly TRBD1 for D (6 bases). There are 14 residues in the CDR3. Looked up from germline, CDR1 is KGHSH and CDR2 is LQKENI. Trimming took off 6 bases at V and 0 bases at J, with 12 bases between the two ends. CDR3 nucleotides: TGTGCCAGCTCCAACCGGGACAACTCCTACGAGCAGTACTTC. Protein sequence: CASSNRDNSYEQYF.

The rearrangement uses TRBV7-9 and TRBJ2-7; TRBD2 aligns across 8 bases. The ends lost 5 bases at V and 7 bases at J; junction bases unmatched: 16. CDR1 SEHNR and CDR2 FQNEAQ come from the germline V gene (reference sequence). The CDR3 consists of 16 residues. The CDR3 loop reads CASSTAPFSGTGEQYF. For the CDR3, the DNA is TGTGCCAGCAGCACCGCACCATTTAGCGGGACGGGGGAGCAGTACTTC. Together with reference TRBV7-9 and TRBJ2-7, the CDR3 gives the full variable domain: DTGVSQNPRHKITKRGQNVTFRCDPISEHNRLYWYRQTLGQGPEFLTYFQNEAQLEKSRLLSDRFSAERPKGSFSTLEIQRTEQGDSAMYLCASSTAPFSGTGEQYFGPGTRLTVT.

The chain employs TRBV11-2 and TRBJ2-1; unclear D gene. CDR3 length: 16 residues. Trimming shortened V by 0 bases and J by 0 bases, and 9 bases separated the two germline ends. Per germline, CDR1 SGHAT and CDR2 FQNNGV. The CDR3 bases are TGTGCCAGCAGCTTAGAGGGCAGTACCTCCTACAATGAGCAGTTCTTC. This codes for CASSLEGSTSYNEQFF.

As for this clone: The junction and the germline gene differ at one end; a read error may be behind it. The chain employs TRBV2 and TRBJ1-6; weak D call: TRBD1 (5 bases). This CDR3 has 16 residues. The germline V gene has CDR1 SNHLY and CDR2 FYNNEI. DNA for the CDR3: TGTGCCAGCAATGAAAGGGGCAGAGAGGCAAATTCACCCCTCCACTTT. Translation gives CASNERGREANSPLHF.